One and the same sample provided the 29 T cell receptor beta chains below, sequenced in a study of blood T cell repertoires in COVID-19. Sequenced by immunoSEQ multiplex PCR; TCRdb stores in-frame clones only, minus some. This sample carries 350,000 to 450,000 clones, about 90% of them seen once, and the ten largest clones take roughly 2%. Sequencing used peripheral blood. All receptors derive from a woman aged 60-75 years with COVID-19, enrolled during active disease.

This clone was picked up a small number of times. The rearrangement uses TRBV11-2 and TRBJ1-6; 7 bases are a match to TRBD1. Germline V CDR1 and CDR2: SGHAT, FQNNGV. The CDR3 loop spans 15 amino acids. Trimming took 4 bases from V and 9 from J; bases not matched to a gene: 9. CDR3 DNA: TGTGCCAGCAGCTATCGACAGGGCGGCGGTTCACCCCTCCACTTT. Protein sequence: CASSYRQGGGSPLHF.

The V gene is TRBV2, the J gene TRBJ2-5; TRBD2 is a possible D gene (5 bases). The germline V and J ends were trimmed by 4 bases and 5 bases, with 17 bases remaining between them. This CDR3 is 15 amino acids long. Germline V gene sequence: CDR1 SNHLY, CDR2 FYNNEI. DNA for the CDR3: TGTGCCAGCAGTGTACACAGCATCCCGGGGGAGACCCAGTACTTC. Its translation: CASSVHSIPGETQYF.

The V call is TRBV6-4, the J call TRBJ2-1; D ambiguous. V gave up 0 bases and J gave up 15 bases, with 21 bases separating them. The germline gives CDR1 MRHNA, CDR2 SNTAGT. CDR3 length: 15 amino acids. The CDR3 nucleotides are TGTGCCAGCAGTGACTCGAGTACTAACCCGTTCATACGGTTCTTC. Its translation is CASSDSSTNPFIRFF.

The CDR3 sequence is CAIRPGLATAGEQYF. In nucleotides, the CDR3 is TGTGCCATCAGGCCGGGACTAGCTACGGCGGGGGAGCAGTACTTC. The rearrangement links TRBV10-3 to TRBJ2-7; TRBD2 matches at 9 bases. This CDR3 has 15 amino acids. Germline CDR1 is ENHRY and CDR2 is SYGVKD. V lost 6 bases to trimming and J lost 7 bases; unmatched junction nucleotides: 13.

This chain connects TRBV9 to TRBJ2-2, with D possibly TRBD2 on 6 matching bases. CDR1 and CDR2 from the germline V gene are SGDLS and YYNGEE. The CDR3 consists of 15 residues. Trimming cost V 5 bases and J 3 bases, with 14 bases left between them. The CDR3 protein is CASRGGGGYTGELFF. CDR3 DNA sequence: TGTGCCAGCAGGGGCGGAGGAGGGTACACCGGGGAGCTGTTTTTT.

The chain uses TRBV18 and TRBJ1-6; no reliable D call. Trimming removed 2 bases from V and 7 bases from J, with 6 bases in between. Germline V gene data show CDR1 as KGHSH and CDR2 as LQKENI. This CDR3 region has 13 residues. CDR3 sequence: CASSPAENSPLHF. CDR3 DNA: TGTGCCAGCTCACCAGCGGAAAATTCACCCCTCCACTTT. The entire variable domain, with the rest obtained from reference TRBV18 and TRBJ1-6, is as follows: NAGVMQNPRHLVRRRGQEARLRCSPMKGHSHVYWYRQLPEEGLKFMVYLQKENIIDESGMPKERFSAEFPKEGPSILRIQQVVRGDSAAYFCASSPAENSPLHFGNGTRLTVT.

The gene calls are TRBV18 and TRBJ1-5, with D tentatively TRBD1 (5 bases). Germline V gene sequence: CDR1 KGHSH, CDR2 LQKENI. The CDR3 consists of 13 residues. V dropped 3 bases and J dropped 3 bases, with 6 bases sitting between them. The DNA for the CDR3 is TGTGCCAGCTCACCGGACATCAATCAGCCCCAGCATTTT. It yields the protein CASSPDINQPQHF.

This clone was seen once. This sample also contains other DNA sequences that code for the same CDR3. V gene TRBV9 combines with J gene TRBJ2-5, with D hard to call. V lost 0 bases and J lost 2, with 8 bases in between. From germline, CDR1 is SGDLS and CDR2 YYNGEE. The length of the CDR3 is 14 residues. The DNA of the CDR3 is TGTGCCAGCAGCGTAGACGGTAGTCAAGAGACCCAGTACTTC. Translation: CASSVDGSQETQYF.

The rearrangement joins TRBV18 to TRBJ2-7; 9 bases are shared with TRBD1. V was clipped by 3 bases and J by 2 bases; unmatched bases: 5. Germline V CDR1 and CDR2: KGHSH, LQKENI. The CDR3 consists of 15 residues. The CDR3, as DNA: TGTGCCAGCTCACCCCCCGGGACAGGGCCCTACGAGCAGTACTTC. It is translated as CASSPPGTGPYEQYF.

V is TRBV6-5 and J is TRBJ1-1; TRBD1 agrees at 7 bases. The CDR3 sequence is 13 residues long. From germline, CDR1 is MNHEY and CDR2 SVGAGI. V lost 5 bases, J lost 4 bases, and 4 bases stayed unmatched. The CDR3, as DNA: TGTGCCAGCAGTCCCACAGGGGCCACTGAAGCTTTCTTT. Its protein product is CASSPTGATEAFF.

This sequence joins TRBV6-2 or TRBV6-3 and TRBJ2-1; 11 positions match TRBD2. J lost 3 bases, V lost 4 bases, and 5 bases had no gene match. Germline loops: CDR1 MNHEY, CDR2 SVGEGT. This CDR3 is built from 16 residues. The CDR3 DNA sequence: TGTGCCAGCAGTTCAACGGGACTAGCGGACTACAATGAGCAGTTCTTC. As protein: CASSSTGLADYNEQFF.

The rearrangement links TRBV18 to TRBJ2-7, with TRBD1 matching 10 bases. V was pared by 3 bases and J by 3 bases, with 5 bases of the junction left unmatched. This CDR3 region has 15 residues. Germline-derived CDR1 and CDR2 are KGHSH and LQKENI. CDR3 nucleotide sequence: TGTGCCAGCTCACCCTCGGGACAGGGGCACTACGAGCAGTACTTC. Its translation is CASSPSGQGHYEQYF.

The J gene is TRBJ2-3, the V gene TRBV20-1; a possible D gene is TRBD2 (5 bases). Trimming left V 6 bases short and J 5 bases short, with 9 bases between. CDR1 and CDR2 (germline): DFQATT, SNEGSKA (reference sequence). This CDR3 is built from 11 residues. The CDR3 sequence: CSAARVDTQYF. The DNA for the CDR3 is TGCAGTGCAGCGAGGGTAGATACGCAGTATTTT.

This clone appeared once. The rearrangement joins TRBV19 to TRBJ2-7; TRBD1 matches at 9 bases. CDR1 is LNHDA, CDR2 SQIVND, per germline (reference sequence). V lost 6 bases, J lost 7 bases, and 16 bases stayed unmatched. The CDR3 sequence is 16 residues long. CDR3 coding DNA: TGTGCCAGTAGCTTTGATTGGGGGACAGGGTTGATGGAGCAGTACTTC. Amino acid sequence: CASSFDWGTGLMEQYF. Combining the CDR3 with reference TRBV19 and TRBJ2-7 gives the whole variable domain DGGITQSPKYLFRKEGQNVTLSCEQNLNHDAMYWYRQDPGQGLRLIYYSQIVNDFQKGDIAEGYSVSREKKESFPLTVTSAQKNPTAFYLCASSFDWGTGLMEQYFGPGTRLTVT.

This chain uses TRBV6-1 with TRBJ1-2, with 8 bases that match TRBD1. V shed 2 bases and J 4 bases; nucleotides not matched to a gene: 6. This CDR3 spans 15 amino acids. Per germline, CDR1 MNHNS and CDR2 SASEGT. CDR3 DNA: TGTGCCAGCAGTGAAATCAGGGGGCCATCCTATGGCTACACCTTC. Amino acids: CASSEIRGPSYGYTF.

The V gene is TRBV6-1, the J gene TRBJ1-5; tentatively, D is TRBD1 (5 bases). Trimming removed 3 bases at V and 6 bases at J, with 18 bases between. The CDR3 extends over 16 amino acids. The germline V gene has CDR1 MNHNS and CDR2 SASEGT. The CDR3 reads CASSDQVWGGVQPQHF. DNA of the CDR3: TGTGCCAGCAGTGACCAGGTGTGGGGGGGTGTTCAGCCCCAGCATTTT.

The chain joins TRBV7-9 to TRBJ1-1, with D perhaps TRBD1 (5 bases). The V end lost 1 base, the J end lost 10 bases, and 10 bases lay between the germline ends. The CDR3 covers 12 residues. CDR1 and CDR2 from the germline V gene are SEHNR and FQNEAQ (reference sequence). The CDR3 nucleotides read TGTGCCAGCAGCTTAGAAGCAGGGCGAGCTTTCTTT. This translates into CASSLEAGRAFF.

This chain links TRBV5-1 with TRBJ1-6, with D possibly TRBD1 on 5 matching bases. V lost 0 bases and J lost 6, with 10 bases in between. The CDR3 is 15 amino acids. CDR1 SGHRS and CDR2 YFSETQ come from the germline V gene. The CDR3 region is CASSLGRGINSPLHF. CDR3 DNA: TGCGCCAGCAGCTTGGGGCGGGGGATTAATTCACCCCTCCACTTT.

The chain links TRBV6-6 to TRBJ2-1, with TRBD2 identical over 7 bases. The V and J ends lost 6 bases and 5 bases, in that order; junction bases with no gene match: 4. CDR3 length: 13 amino acids. The germline gives CDR1 MNHNY, CDR2 SVGAGI (reference sequence). The CDR3 spells CASSGLGHNEQFF. CDR3 DNA sequence: TGTGCCAGCAGCGGACTAGGGCACAATGAGCAGTTCTTC.

The genes are TRBV6-5 and TRBJ2-7; D may be TRBD1 (5 bases). CDR3 length: 12 residues. The germline V and J ends were trimmed by 6 bases and 4 bases, with 10 bases remaining between them. Per germline, CDR1 MNHEY and CDR2 SVGAGI. The DNA for the CDR3 is TGTGCCAGCAGGACAGATTTGTACGAGCAGTACTTC. As protein: CASRTDLYEQYF.

V gene TRBV10-3 combines with J gene TRBJ1-2, with TRBD1 identical over 9 bases. The length of the CDR3 is 14 residues. CDR1 is ENHRY and CDR2 is SYGVKD in the germline V gene. J gave up 8 bases and V 3 bases, and 7 bases lay outside the gene matches. The CDR3 sequence: CAISDLDRGDGYTF. The DNA of the CDR3 is TGTGCCATCAGTGATCTCGACAGGGGGGACGGCTACACCTTC.

The chain carries TRBV7-8 and TRBJ1-2; 7 nucleotides align to TRBD1. The length of the CDR3 is 16 residues. Germline-derived CDR1 and CDR2 are SGHVS and FQNEAQ. The junction had 15 bases not matched to a gene; V was cut back by 5 bases and J by 6 bases. The CDR3 region has the DNA TGTGCCAGCAGCCGAGGAGGGACAGCTCAGGGAGATGGCTACACCTTC. This encodes CASSRGGTAQGDGYTF. The complete variable domain, with remaining parts taken from reference TRBV7-8 and TRBJ1-2, reads GAGVSQSPRYKVAKRGQDVALRCDPISGHVSLFWYQQALGQGPEFLTYFQNEAQLDKSGLPSDRFFAERPEGSVSTLKIQRTQQEDSAVYLCASSRGGTAQGDGYTFGSGTRLTVV.

The V call is TRBV9, the J call TRBJ1-1; TRBD1 matches 9 bases. Germline lookup yields CDR1 SGDLS and CDR2 YYNGEE. J lost 2 bases, V lost 0 bases, and 5 bases had no gene match. CDR3 length equals 16 residues. CDR3 nucleotide sequence: TGTGCCAGCAGCGTAGAGGATACAGGGGGCAACACTGAAGCTTTCTTT. This translates into CASSVEDTGGNTEAFF. Looking up the rest from reference TRBV9 and TRBJ1-1 gives the full variable domain: DSGVTQTPKHLITATGQRVTLRCSPRSGDLSVYWYQQSLDQGLQFLIQYYNGEERAKGNILERFSAQQFPDLHSELNLSSLELGDSALYFCASSVEDTGGNTEAFFGQGTRLTVV.

The chain joins TRBV27 to TRBJ2-7, with D maybe TRBD1 (6 bases). The V end was cut by 7 bases, the J end by 0 bases, with 13 bases between. The CDR3 covers 14 residues. Germline CDR1 reads MNHEY; CDR2 reads SMNVEV (reference sequence). Here the CDR3 DNA reads TGTGCCAGCAACCCGGCAGGGGACTCCTACGAGCAGTACTTC. It specifies CASNPAGDSYEQYF.

The genes are TRBV19 and TRBJ1-2, with D hard to call. CDR3 length equals 11 residues. From germline, CDR1 is LNHDA and CDR2 SQIVND (reference sequence). V lost 5 bases and J 3 bases, leaving 4 bases between the germline ends. CDR3 in DNA: TGTGCCAGTAGTGACTACTATGGCTACACCTTC. This gives the protein CASSDYYGYTF.

J is TRBJ2-3 and V is TRBV7-6, with 15 bases matching TRBD2. Germline V gene lookup returns CDR1 SGHVS and CDR2 FNYEAQ. The CDR3 is made up of 18 amino acids. J gave up 0 bases and V 5 bases, and 6 bases lay outside the gene matches. In nucleotides, the CDR3 is TGTGCCAGCAGCGCAGGACTAGCGGGGGGGGCTAGCACAGATACGCAGTATTTT. Amino acid sequence: CASSAGLAGGASTDTQYF.

The chain employs TRBV28 and TRBJ1-1, with D hard to call. The CDR3 totals 15 residues. Germline CDR1 MDHEN, CDR2 SYDVKM. Trimming pared 4 bases from V and 0 bases from J, leaving 12 bases between. The CDR3 reads CASSSHGVMNTEAFF. The DNA for the CDR3 is TGTGCCAGCAGTTCGCACGGGGTGATGAACACTGAAGCTTTCTTT.

The chain links TRBV5-1 to TRBJ1-1; D perhaps matches TRBD1 (6 bases). This CDR3 is built from 14 residues. Looked up from germline, CDR1 is SGHRS and CDR2 is YFSETQ. V was trimmed by 4 bases and J by 4 bases, leaving 14 bases between them. The CDR3 DNA follows: TGCGCCAGCAGCCCAGGACAGTTCCTCACTGAAGCTTTCTTT. Its protein product is CASSPGQFLTEAFF.

A single count supports this clone. V and J are TRBV19 and TRBJ2-2, with a possible D match to TRBD1 (6 bases). The CDR3 sequence is 13 residues long. Trimming pared 5 bases from V and 7 bases from J, leaving 11 bases between. Per germline, CDR1 LNHDA and CDR2 SQIVND (reference sequence). This CDR3 is CASSPQGYGELFF. The CDR3, as DNA: TGTGCCAGTAGTCCTCAGGGGTACGGGGAGCTGTTTTTT.